This TCR beta chain originates from a study of T cells after yellow fever vaccination (dated by TCRdb to the late 2010s). Turning to the overall study: Libraries from fractions with low cell numbers were prepared with the SMART-Seq v4 Ultra Low Input RNA kit. To track T-cell clones before and after primary and booster YFV17D yellow fever vaccination, bulk TCR alpha and beta repertoires were sequenced longitudinally. Two healthy male donors, one aged 18 to 29 and one aged 30 to 40 years, made up the cohort. Blood was collected at multiple timepoints before and after primary and secondary immunization, and bulk PBMC replicates and cell subsets were isolated.

The CDR3 numbers 13 residues from cysteine through phenylalanine. Kept here is only the CDR3 DNA, which spans 39 bases and is read in frame from base 1. Sequences SQVTM (CDR1) and ANQGSEA (CDR2) are obtained from the germline V gene. At the junction V is shortened by 1 base and J by 4 bases, with 8 bases in between. What the authors observed across the whole study: After the booster, most clones that had expanded after primary vaccination were detected again (roughly 96% of CD4 and roughly nine tenths of CD8), suggesting broad maintenance of memory. The secondary T-cell response was found to be weaker but faster than the primary response, with a peak reached on day 5 rather than on day 15. FACS-sorted repertoires could contain abundant contaminating clonotypes from the bulk population, so computational filtering was required. Only a couple of donors were included in the study, so the extent to which the findings can be generalized is limited. A small fraction of clonotypes appeared in both the CD4 and CD8 compartments, likely as a result of convergent recombination.

Synthesis of TCR cDNA relied on 5'RACE template switching, a step that introduced a universal primer site along with unique molecular identifiers. cDNA synthesis was primed from both the TCR alpha and TCR beta constant segments. Libraries were amplified in two PCR steps, with sample barcodes and sequencing adapters added in the second step. Sequencing of libraries was performed on Illumina HiSeq 2500 (2x100 bp) or NovaSeq (2x150 bp). Turning to the authors' computational methods: Reads were demultiplexed and collapsed into UMI consensus sequences with MIGEC, and V(D)J alignment was performed with MiXCR. Vaccine-responding clonotypes were identified with edgeR using replicate PBMC samples, with FDR below 0.01 and a log2 fold change above 5 up to day 15 being required. Each bulk clonotype received a CD4 or CD8 identity based on whether the sequenced CD4 or CD8 repertoire contained that clonotype at higher abundance. The public reads were reanalyzed by TCRdb: fastp trimming at Q25, MiXCR alignment, in-frame beta chains only. Each entry merges the rows of one CDR3 protein and shows their most common DNA and genes. The V and J calls come from TCRdb's annotation, not from the publication. The sample table lists some 350,000 distinct CDR3 sequences, over 8% of them with a count of one. The top ten clones comprise 18% of the sample.

The intended sense of this specimen's treatment or condition label: live attenuated yellow fever vaccine strain. At each blood-draw timepoint, two biological replicates of bulk PBMCs were obtained. A standard Ficoll-Paque protocol was used to isolate PBMCs from peripheral blood. RNA was extracted with TriZol from bulk PBMCs, CD4 and CD8 fractions, and dextramer-positive and dextramer-negative fractions. Points on this clonotype: Its antigen has not been determined. No much larger clone exists at a distance of one base, and base qualities are not known.

The rearranged chain carries TRBV29-1 and TRBJ1-5; the D segment could be TRBD1, given 5 matching bases. The sequence derives from a man younger than 35 who received the YFV17D yellow fever vaccine. The sample here was PBMCs, taken on the day of the first yellow fever vaccination. The CDR3 loop reads CSVEVGDNQPQHF. The DNA reads TGCAGCGTTGAAGTGGGGGATAATCAGCCCCAGCATTTT.